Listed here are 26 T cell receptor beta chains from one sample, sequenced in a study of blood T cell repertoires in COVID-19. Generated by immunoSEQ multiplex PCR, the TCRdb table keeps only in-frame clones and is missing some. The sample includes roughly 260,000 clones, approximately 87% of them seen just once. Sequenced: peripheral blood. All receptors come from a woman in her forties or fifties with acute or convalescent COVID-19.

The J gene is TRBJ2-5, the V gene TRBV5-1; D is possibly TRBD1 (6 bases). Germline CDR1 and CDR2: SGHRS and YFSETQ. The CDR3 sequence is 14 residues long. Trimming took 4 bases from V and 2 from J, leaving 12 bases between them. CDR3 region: CASSPAQGQETQYF. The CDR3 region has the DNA TGCGCCAGCAGCCCGGCTCAGGGGCAAGAGACCCAGTACTTC.

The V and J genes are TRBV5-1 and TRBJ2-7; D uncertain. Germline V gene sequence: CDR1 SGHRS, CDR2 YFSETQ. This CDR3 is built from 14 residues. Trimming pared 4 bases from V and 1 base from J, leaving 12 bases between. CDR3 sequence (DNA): TGCGCCAGCAGCCCGGGTTCGGCATCCTACGAGCAGTACTTC. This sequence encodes CASSPGSASYEQYF.

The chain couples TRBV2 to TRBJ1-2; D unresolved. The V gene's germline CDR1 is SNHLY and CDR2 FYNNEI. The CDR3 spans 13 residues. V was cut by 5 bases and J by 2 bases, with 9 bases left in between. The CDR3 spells CASSFTENYGYTF. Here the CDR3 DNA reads TGTGCCAGCAGTTTTACGGAGAACTATGGCTACACCTTC.

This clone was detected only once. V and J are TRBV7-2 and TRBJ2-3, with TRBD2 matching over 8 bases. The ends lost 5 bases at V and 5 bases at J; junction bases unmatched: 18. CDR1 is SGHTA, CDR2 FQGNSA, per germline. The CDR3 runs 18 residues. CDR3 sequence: CASSTQFTSGGPGDTQYF. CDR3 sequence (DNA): TGTGCCAGCAGCACACAGTTTACTAGCGGAGGACCAGGAGATACGCAGTATTTT. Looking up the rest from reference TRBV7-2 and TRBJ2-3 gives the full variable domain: GAGVSQSPSNKVTEKGKDVELRCDPISGHTALYWYRQSLGQGLEFLIYFQGNSAPDKSGLPSDRFSAERTGGSVSTLTIQRTQQEDSAVYLCASSTQFTSGGPGDTQYFGPGTRLTVL.

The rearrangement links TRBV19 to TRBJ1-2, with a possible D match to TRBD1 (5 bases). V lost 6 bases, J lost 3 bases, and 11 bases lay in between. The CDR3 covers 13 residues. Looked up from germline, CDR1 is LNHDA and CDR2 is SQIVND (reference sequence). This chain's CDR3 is CASRAGLDYGYTF. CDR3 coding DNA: TGTGCCAGTAGGGCAGGGTTAGACTATGGCTACACCTTC.

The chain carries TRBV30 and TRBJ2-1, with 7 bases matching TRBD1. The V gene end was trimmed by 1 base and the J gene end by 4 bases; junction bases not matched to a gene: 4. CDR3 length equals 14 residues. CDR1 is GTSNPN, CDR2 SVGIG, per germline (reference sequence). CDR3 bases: TGTGCCTGGAGTGCCGGGACAGTTTACAATGAGCAGTTCTTC. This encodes CAWSAGTVYNEQFF.

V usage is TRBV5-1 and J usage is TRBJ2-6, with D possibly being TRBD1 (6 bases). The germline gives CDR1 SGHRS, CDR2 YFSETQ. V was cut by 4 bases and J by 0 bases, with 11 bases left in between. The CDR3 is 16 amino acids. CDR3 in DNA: TGCGCCAGCAGCCGTAGGGGGTTCTCTGGGGCCAACGTCCTGACTTTC. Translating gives CASSRRGFSGANVLTF.

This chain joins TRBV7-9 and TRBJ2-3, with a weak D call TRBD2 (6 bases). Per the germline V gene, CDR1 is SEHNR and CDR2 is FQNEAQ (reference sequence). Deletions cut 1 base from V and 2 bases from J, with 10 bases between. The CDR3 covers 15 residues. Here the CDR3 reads CASSLGGKITDTQYF. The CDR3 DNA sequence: TGTGCCAGCAGCTTAGGCGGGAAGATCACAGATACGCAGTATTTT.

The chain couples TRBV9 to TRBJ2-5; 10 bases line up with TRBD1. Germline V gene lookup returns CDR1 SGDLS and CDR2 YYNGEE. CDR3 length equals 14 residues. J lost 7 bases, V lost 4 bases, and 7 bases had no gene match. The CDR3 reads CASSPTGGAGTQYF. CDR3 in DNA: TGTGCCAGCAGCCCGACAGGGGGCGCGGGGACCCAGTACTTC.

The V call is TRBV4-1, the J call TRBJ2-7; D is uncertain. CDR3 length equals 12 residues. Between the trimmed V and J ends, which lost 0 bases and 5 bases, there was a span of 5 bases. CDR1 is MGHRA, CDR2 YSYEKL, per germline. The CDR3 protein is CASSQEPDEQYF. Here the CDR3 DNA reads TGCGCCAGCAGCCAAGAACCGGACGAGCAGTACTTC.

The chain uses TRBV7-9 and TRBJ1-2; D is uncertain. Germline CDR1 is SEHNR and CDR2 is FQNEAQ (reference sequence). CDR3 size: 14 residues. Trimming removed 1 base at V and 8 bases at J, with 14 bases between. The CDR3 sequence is CASSLVGVMGGYTF. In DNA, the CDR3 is TGTGCCAGCAGCTTAGTGGGAGTCATGGGGGGCTACACCTTC.

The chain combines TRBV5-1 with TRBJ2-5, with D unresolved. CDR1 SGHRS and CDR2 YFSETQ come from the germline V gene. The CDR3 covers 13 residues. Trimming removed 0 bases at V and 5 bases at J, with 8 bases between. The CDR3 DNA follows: TGCGCCAGCAGCTTGGAGCCTAGGGAGACCCAGTACTTC. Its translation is CASSLEPRETQYF.

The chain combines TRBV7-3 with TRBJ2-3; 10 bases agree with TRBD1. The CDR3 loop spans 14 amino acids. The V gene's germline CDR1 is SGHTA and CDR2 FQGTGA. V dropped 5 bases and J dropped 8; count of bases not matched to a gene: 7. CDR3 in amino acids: CASSRDRGQGTQYF. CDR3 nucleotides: TGTGCCAGCAGCCGAGACAGGGGGCAGGGTACGCAGTATTTT.

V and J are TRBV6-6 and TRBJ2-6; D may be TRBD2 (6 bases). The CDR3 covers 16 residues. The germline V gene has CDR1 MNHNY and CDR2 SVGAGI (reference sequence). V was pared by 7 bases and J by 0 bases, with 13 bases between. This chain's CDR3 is CASTSRGSSGANVLTF. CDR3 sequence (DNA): TGTGCCAGCACCTCGCGGGGAAGCTCTGGGGCCAACGTCCTGACTTTC.

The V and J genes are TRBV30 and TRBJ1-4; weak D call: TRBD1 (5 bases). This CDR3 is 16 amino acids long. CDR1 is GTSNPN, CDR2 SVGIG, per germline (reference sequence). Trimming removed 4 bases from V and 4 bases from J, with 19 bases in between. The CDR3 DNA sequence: TGTGCCTGGACCCAAAAGGGGTGGCTGCTTAATGAAAAACTGTTTTTT. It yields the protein CAWTQKGWLLNEKLFF.

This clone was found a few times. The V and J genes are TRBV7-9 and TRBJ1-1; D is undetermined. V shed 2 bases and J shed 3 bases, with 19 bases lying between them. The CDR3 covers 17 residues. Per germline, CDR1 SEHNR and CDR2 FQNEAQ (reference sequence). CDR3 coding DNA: TGTGCCAGCAGCTTATACGGTTTTATCGGTGAGGACACTGAAGCTTTCTTT. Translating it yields CASSLYGFIGEDTEAFF.

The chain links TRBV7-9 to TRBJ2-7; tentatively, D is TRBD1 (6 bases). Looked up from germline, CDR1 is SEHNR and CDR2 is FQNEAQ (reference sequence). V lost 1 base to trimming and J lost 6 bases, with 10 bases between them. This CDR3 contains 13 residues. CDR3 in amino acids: CASSLVTGPEQYF. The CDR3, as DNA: TGTGCCAGCAGCTTAGTTACAGGGCCCGAGCAGTACTTC.

The DNA of the CDR3 is TGTGCCACCGGGTCGGGTCCCTACGAGCAGTACTTC. Protein product: CATGSGPYEQYF. The V call is TRBV15, the J call TRBJ2-7, with D unresolved. Germline V CDR1 and CDR2: LNHNV, YYDKDF (reference sequence). Trimming removed 8 bases from V and 2 bases from J, with 10 bases in between. The CDR3 has 12 amino acids.

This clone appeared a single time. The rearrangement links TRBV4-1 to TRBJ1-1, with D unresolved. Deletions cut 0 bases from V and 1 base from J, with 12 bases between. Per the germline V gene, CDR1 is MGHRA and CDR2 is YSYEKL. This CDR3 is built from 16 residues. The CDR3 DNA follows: TGCGCCAGCAGCCAAGATTTTGAGGAGGAGAACACTGAAGCTTTCTTT. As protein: CASSQDFEEENTEAFF.

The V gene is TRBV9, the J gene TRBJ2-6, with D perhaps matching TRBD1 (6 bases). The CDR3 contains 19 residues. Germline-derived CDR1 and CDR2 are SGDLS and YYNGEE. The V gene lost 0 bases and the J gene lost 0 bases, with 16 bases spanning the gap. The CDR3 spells CASSVDGWGTFSGANVLTF. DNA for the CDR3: TGTGCCAGCAGCGTAGATGGGTGGGGGACATTCTCTGGGGCCAACGTCCTGACTTTC.

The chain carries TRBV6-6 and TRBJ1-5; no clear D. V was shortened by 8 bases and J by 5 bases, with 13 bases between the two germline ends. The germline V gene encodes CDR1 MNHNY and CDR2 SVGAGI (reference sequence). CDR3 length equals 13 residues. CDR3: CASPLVLDQPQHF. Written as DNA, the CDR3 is TGTGCCAGCCCTTTGGTCCTAGATCAGCCCCAGCATTTT.

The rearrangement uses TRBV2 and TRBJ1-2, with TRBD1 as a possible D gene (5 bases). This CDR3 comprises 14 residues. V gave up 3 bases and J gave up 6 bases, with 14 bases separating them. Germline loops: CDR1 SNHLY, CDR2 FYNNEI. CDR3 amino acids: CASSDPQDDDGYTF. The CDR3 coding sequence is TGTGCCAGCAGTGATCCACAGGATGACGATGGCTACACCTTC.

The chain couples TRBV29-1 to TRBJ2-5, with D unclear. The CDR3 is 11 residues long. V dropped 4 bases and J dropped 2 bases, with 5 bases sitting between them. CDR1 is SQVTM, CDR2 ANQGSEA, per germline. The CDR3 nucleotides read TGCAGCGTTGTAGTTCAAGAGACCCAGTACTTC. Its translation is CSVVVQETQYF. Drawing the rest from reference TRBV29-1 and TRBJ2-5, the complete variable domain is SAVISQKPSRDICQRGTSLTIQCQVDSQVTMMFWYRQQPGQSLTLIATANQGSEATYESGFVIDKFPISRPNLTFSTLTVSNMSPEDSSIYLCSVVVQETQYFGPGTRLLVL.

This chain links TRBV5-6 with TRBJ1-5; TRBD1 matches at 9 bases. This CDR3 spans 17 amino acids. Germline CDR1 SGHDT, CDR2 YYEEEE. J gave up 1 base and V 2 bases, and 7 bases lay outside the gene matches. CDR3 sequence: CASSFRLGQGSNQPQHF. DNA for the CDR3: TGTGCCAGCAGCTTTCGCCTAGGACAGGGGAGCAATCAGCCCCAGCATTTT.

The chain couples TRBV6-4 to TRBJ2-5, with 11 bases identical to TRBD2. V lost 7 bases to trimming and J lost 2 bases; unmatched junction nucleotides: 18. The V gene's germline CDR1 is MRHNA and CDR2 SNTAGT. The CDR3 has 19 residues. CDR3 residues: CASNQPLTSGKAWQETQYF. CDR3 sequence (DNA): TGTGCCAGCAACCAACCTTTGACTAGCGGGAAAGCATGGCAAGAGACCCAGTACTTC.

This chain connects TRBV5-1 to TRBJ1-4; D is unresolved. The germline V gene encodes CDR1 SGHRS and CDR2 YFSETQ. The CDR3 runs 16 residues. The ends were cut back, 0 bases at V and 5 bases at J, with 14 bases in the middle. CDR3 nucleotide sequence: TGCGCCAGCAGCTTGGGTAACACGGGAGGGAATGAAAAACTGTTTTTT. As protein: CASSLGNTGGNEKLFF.